This T cell receptor (beta chain) was recovered during a study of blood T cell repertoires in COVID-19. Data came from immunoSEQ multiplex PCR; TCRdb stores just in-frame clones and leaves some out. The data show approximately 300,000 clones, 90% seen once. The sequenced material came from peripheral blood. This receptor was identified in a woman between 35 and 50 years old with COVID-19, enrolled during active disease.

The CDR3 nucleotides are TGTGCCAGCCGATGGACAGGGGGCGTAACTAATGAAAAACTGTTTTTT. Amino acids: CASRWTGGVTNEKLFF. V usage is TRBV28 and J usage is TRBJ1-4; TRBD1 agrees at 11 bases. V trimming: 8 bases; J trimming: 1 base; junction bases outside the gene matches: 6. Germline values: CDR1 MDHEN, CDR2 SYDVKM. The CDR3 has 16 amino acids.